The clone carrying this TCR beta chain appeared a few times. Antigen specificity is unknown. The data derive from a study of Tregs in tolerant kidney transplant recipients. Turning to the study itself: Recipient cells were told from donor cells by antibody staining.

Deletions cut 2 bases from V and 4 bases from J, with 15 bases between. Germline V gene lookup returns CDR1 MNHEY and CDR2 SMNVEV (reference sequence). The CDR3 is made up of 15 amino acids. Clones were sequenced by immunoSEQ multiplex PCR, and TCRdb holds only the in-frame ones, with some missing. Of 2,400 or so clones detected, about 39% appear once; the ten largest clones hold roughly 7%. The sequence was obtained from a human donor in good health. Sequenced sample: Tregs from blood cultured with allogeneic cells. This chain connects TRBV27 to TRBJ2-7; D remains ambiguous. The CDR3 DNA reads as TGTGCCAGCAGTTTAATTCGGGTGCTGGGGTACGAGCAGTACTTC. It encodes CASSLIRVLGYEQYF.